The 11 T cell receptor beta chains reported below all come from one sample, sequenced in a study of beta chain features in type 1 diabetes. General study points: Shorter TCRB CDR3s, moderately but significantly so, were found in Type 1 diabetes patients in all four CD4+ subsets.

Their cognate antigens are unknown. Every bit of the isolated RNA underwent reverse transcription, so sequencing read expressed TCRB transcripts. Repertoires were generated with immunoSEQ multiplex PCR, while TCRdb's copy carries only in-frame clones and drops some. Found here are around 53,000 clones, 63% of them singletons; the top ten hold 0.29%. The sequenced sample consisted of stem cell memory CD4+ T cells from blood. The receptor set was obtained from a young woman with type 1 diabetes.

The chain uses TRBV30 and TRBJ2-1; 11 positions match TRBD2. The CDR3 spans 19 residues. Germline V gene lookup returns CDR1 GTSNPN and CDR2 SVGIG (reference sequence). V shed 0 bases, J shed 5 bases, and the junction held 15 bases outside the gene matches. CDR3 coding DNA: TGTGCCTGGAGTGTATTCGGACTAGCGGGTCTTAGGGCCCACAATGAGCAGTTCTTC. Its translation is CAWSVFGLAGLRAHNEQFF.

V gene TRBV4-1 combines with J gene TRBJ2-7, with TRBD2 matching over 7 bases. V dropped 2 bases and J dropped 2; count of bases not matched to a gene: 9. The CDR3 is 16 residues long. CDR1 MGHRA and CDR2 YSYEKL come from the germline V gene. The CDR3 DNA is TGCGCCAGCAGCCAACGGGAGGTGCCGGGGGCCTACGAGCAGTACTTC. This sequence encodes CASSQREVPGAYEQYF.

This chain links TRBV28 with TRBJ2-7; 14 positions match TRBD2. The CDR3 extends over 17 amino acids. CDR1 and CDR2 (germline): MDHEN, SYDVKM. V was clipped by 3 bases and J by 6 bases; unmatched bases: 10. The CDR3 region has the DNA TGTGCCAGCAGTTTGGCTTTAGGACTAGCGGGAGGAGGCGAGCAGTACTTC. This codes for CASSLALGLAGGGEQYF.

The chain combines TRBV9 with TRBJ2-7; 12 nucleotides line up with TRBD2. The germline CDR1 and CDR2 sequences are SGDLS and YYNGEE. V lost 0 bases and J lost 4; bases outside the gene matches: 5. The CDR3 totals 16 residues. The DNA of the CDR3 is TGTGCCAGCAGCGTAGGAGGACTAGCGGGGACTTACGAGCAGTACTTC. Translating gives CASSVGGLAGTYEQYF.

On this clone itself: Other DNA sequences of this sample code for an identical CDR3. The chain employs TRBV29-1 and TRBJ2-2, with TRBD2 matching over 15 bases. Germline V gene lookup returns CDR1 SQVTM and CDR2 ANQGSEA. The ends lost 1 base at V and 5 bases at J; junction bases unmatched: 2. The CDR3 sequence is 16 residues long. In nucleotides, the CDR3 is TGCAGCGTTGAAGGGACTAGCGGGAGGGCGACCGGGGAGCTGTTTTTT. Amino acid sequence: CSVEGTSGRATGELFF.

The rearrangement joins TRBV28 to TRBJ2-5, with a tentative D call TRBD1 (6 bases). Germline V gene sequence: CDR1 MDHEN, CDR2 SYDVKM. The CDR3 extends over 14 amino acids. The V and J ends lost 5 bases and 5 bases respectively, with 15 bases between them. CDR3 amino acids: CASSPHGGGETQYF. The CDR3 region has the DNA TGTGCCAGCAGTCCCCATGGGGGCGGGGAGACCCAGTACTTC.

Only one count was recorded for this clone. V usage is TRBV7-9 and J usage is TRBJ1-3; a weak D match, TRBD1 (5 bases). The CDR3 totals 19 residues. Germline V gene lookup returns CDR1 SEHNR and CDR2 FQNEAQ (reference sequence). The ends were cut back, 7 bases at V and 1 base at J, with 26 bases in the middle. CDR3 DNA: TGTGCCAGCATCACCAGGGAGACAGCGGGAAGTTTTTCTGGAAACACCATATATTTT. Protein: CASITRETAGSFSGNTIYF.

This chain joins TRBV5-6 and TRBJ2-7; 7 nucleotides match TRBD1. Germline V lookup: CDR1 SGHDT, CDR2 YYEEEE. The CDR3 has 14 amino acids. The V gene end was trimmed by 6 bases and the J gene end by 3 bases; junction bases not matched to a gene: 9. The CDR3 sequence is CASTRERDSYEQYF. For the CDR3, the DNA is TGTGCCAGCACTCGCGAACGGGACAGCTACGAGCAGTACTTC.

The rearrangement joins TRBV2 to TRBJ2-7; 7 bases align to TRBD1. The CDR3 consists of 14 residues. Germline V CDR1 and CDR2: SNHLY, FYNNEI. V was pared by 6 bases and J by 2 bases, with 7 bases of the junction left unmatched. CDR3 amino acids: CASRVDRATYEQYF. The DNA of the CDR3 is TGTGCCAGCAGGGTTGACAGGGCCACCTACGAGCAGTACTTC.

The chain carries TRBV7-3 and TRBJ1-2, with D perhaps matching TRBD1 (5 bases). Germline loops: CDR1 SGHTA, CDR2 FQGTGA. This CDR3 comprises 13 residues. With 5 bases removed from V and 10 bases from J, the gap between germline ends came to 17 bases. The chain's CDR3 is CASSPTGGRNYTF. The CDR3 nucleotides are TGTGCCAGCAGCCCGACGGGGGGACGAAACTACACCTTC.

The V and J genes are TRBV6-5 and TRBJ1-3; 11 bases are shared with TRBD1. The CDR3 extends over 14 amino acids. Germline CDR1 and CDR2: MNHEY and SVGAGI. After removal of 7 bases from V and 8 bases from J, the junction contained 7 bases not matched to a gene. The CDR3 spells CASKLGQGAYTIYF. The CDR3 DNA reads TGTGCCAGCAAATTAGGACAGGGGGCGTACACCATATATTTT.